This section outlines one TCR beta chain sequence together with its context. This clonotype was recorded many times. Its antigen remains undetermined. No much larger clonotype is one base removed from it; base qualities were not supplied. This sample is part of a study of blood T cells in healthy people across ages (dated by TCRdb to the mid-2010s). Background for the entire study: In model experiments, template switching captured about one uniquely barcoded TCR beta cDNA molecule for every two T cells. The study analyzed two additional independent replicas of 1 million unique cDNA reads from the same blood draw for two donors, one aged 18 to 29 and one aged 80 or older. Donors were grouped into four age groups: young (average 16 years), middle-aged (under 40), aged (approximately 67) and long-lived (around 82). Using deep sequencing normalized with unique cDNA molecular identifiers, the study measured how TCR beta repertoire diversity changes with age. Donors of different ages were randomly distributed across sequencing lanes to avoid experimental bias.

The library was produced with 5' RACE. Instrument on record: Illumina HiSeq 2500. A second PCR of about 6 to 12 cycles was run with a J-beta primer mix and a sample-barcoded 5' primer. Each TCR beta cDNA molecule received a unique molecular identifier from a template-switch 5' adaptor carrying 12 random nucleotides. At least 2.5 million CDR3-containing paired-end reads were obtained from each sample. First-strand cDNA synthesis was performed from all RNA using the Mint cDNA synthesis kit, with priming by a TRBC-specific oligonucleotide. Following uracil-DNA glycosylase treatment, all cDNA underwent a first 18-cycle PCR with the universal primers M1SS and BC2_uni_R. Processing in the source paper ran as follows. For normalization, 1 million high-quality reads were randomly selected from each sample, with every read carrying a distinct molecular identifier. Reads with shared molecular identifiers were discarded instead of being binned into consensus sequences. MiTCR, run with a Q25 quality threshold and the strictest error-elimination algorithm, handled CDR3 identification, clonotype clustering and error correction. A nonparametric unseen species model with Euler transformation was used to estimate a lower bound on total TCR beta diversity. TCRdb handled the public reads itself, with Q25 trimming in fastp and clone calling in MiXCR, and kept productive beta chains. Rows are combined by CDR3 protein, so each entry shows the most common genes and DNA. TCRdb, not the authors, supplied the V and J calls. The sample table lists fewer than 800,000 distinct CDR3 sequences, about 30% of them with a count of one. Approximately 15% of the sample lies in the top ten.

Beyond this particular receptor, the publication reports: Estimates of total diversity based on one million sequenced T cells were regarded as lower bounds and as underestimates. Bulk unsorted PBMC profiling prevented conclusive comparison of naive and antigen-experienced compartments. The long-lived group showed more naive CD4+ T cells, fewer expanded clones and increased TCR diversity than the aged group, suggesting age selection. As age increased, observed TCR beta diversity per million T cells dropped in a roughly linear way, and a significant reduction was already evident by age 40. Because donor CMV infection status was unknown, age-related changes in expanded clonotypes were potentially confounded. There was a strong correlation between observed TCR beta diversity and the percentage of naive T cells measured by flow cytometry.

The CDR3, cysteine through phenylalanine, is 11 amino acids long. Only the CDR3 DNA stays, 33 bases, in frame from base 1. CDR1 and CDR2 (MNHNY, SVGAGI) derive from the germline V gene (reference sequence). The trim is 7 bases for V and 7 bases for J, with a gap of 9 bases between the germline ends. Systemically healthy Caucasian individuals from Russia, 35 to 40 in total and aged roughly 6 to 100 years, were included as donors. Each donor gave around 9.5 milliliters of peripheral blood, collected into EDTA-treated Vacutainer tubes. Ficoll-Paque density-gradient centrifugation was used to isolate PBMCs, with at least 6 million per sample. Total RNA, at least 6 micrograms per sample, was extracted from PBMCs with Trizol reagent. For every donor, flow cytometry on a PBMC aliquot measured the percentage of naive CD45RAhigh/CD27high T cells.

The chain links TRBV6-6 with TRBJ2-3, with the D gene call left open. The receptor was derived from an elderly woman in good health. Donor details come from another sample of the same person, matched by shared clones. The sequenced sample was blood. The CDR3 reads CASTNTNTQYF. The DNA sequence is as follows: TGTGCCAGCACTAACACGAATACGCAGTATTTT.